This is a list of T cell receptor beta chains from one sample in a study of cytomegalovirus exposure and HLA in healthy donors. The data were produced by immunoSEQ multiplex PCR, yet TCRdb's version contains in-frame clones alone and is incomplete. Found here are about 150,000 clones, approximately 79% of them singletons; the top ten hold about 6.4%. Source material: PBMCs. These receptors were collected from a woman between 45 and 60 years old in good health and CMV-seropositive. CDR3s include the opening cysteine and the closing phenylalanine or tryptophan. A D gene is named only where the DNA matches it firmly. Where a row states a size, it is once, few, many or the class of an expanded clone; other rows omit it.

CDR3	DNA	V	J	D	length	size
CASRGAGTGTQIYTF	TGTGCCAGTAGAGGCGCGGGGACAGGGACCCAGATCTACACCTTC	TRBV19	TRBJ1-2	TRBD1	15	.
CASSLGLADTDTQYF	TGTGCTAGCAGTCTAGGACTAGCGGACACAGATACGCAGTATTTT	TRBV7-7	TRBJ2-3	TRBD2	15	.
CASSFLRGGPDTQYF	TGTGCCAGCAGCTTCTTGCGGGGGGGCCCAGATACGCAGTATTTT	TRBV7-2	TRBJ2-3	TRBD2	15	.
CASSSRAQHNEQFF	TGTGCCAGCAGCTCCAGGGCCCAACACAATGAGCAGTTCTTC	TRBV7-9	TRBJ2-1	.	14	.
CASSTGIEQYF	TGTGCCAGTAGCACAGGGATCGAGCAGTACTTC	TRBV19	TRBJ2-7	.	11	.
CASSLGGTYGYTF	TGTGCCAGCAGCTTAGGAGGGACTTATGGCTACACCTTC	TRBV7-2	TRBJ1-2	.	13	.
CSVLREKEAFF	TGCAGCGTTCTCCGGGAGAAAGAAGCTTTCTTT	TRBV29-1	TRBJ1-1	.	11	.
CASSLVGQGSTEAFF	TGTGCCAGCAGCTTGGTTGGACAGGGGAGTACTGAAGCTTTCTTT	TRBV5-6	TRBJ1-1	TRBD1	15	.
CASRLIDRTEQYF	TGTGCCAGCAGGTTAATAGACAGGACCGAGCAGTACTTC	TRBV6-5	TRBJ2-7	.	13	.
CATSAPPSGGQADTQYF	TGTGCCACCAGCGCTCCCCCTTCGGGGGGGCAGGCAGATACGCAGTACTTT	TRBV15	TRBJ2-3	TRBD2	17	.
CASSYPLGQGVGYTF	TGTGCCAGCAGTTACCCGCTCGGACAGGGCGTTGGCTACACCTTC	TRBV6-5	TRBJ1-2	TRBD1	15	.
CASSEWGDNEQFF	TGTGCCAGCAGTGAGTGGGGGGACAATGAGCAGTTCTTC	TRBV25-1	TRBJ2-1	.	13	.
CASSLRRGGGDTQYF	TGTGCCAGCAGCTTGAGGCGGGGGGGCGGGGATACGCAGTATTTT	TRBV7-8	TRBJ2-3	TRBD2	15	.
CASSTRTSTDTQYF	TGTGCCAGCAGTACCCGGACTAGCACAGATACGCAGTATTTT	TRBV6-5	TRBJ2-3	.	14	.
CASSPAGVYEQYF	TGTGCCAGCTCACCGGCAGGGGTCTACGAGCAGTACTTC	TRBV18	TRBJ2-7	.	13	.
CASSPTRTGRGETQYF	TGTGCCAGCAGCCCCACTCGGACAGGTAGAGGAGAGACCCAGTACTTC	TRBV7-8	TRBJ2-5	TRBD1	16	once
CASSPREGNTIYF	TGCGCCAGCAGCCCCAGGGAAGGAAACACCATATATTTT	TRBV4-1	TRBJ1-3	.	13	once
CASSSAGLVDTQYF	TGTGCCAGCAGCTCCGCGGGGCTGGTGGATACGCAGTATTTT	TRBV5-4	TRBJ2-3	.	14	.
CASSNRGATEAFF	TGTGCCAGCAGTAACAGGGGGGCCACTGAAGCTTTCTTT	TRBV6-5	TRBJ1-1	TRBD1	13	.
CASSKLSGRGTGELFF	TGTGCCAGCAGCAAACTTAGCGGGAGGGGAACCGGGGAGCTGTTTTTT	TRBV21-1	TRBJ2-2	.	16	.
CASSYRDRGLYEQYF	TGTGCCAGCAGTTACCGGGACAGGGGGCTTTACGAGCAGTACTTC	TRBV6-5	TRBJ2-7	TRBD1	15	.
CASSQPDRDTEAFF	TGTGCCAGCAGCCAACCAGACAGGGACACTGAAGCTTTCTTT	TRBV4-2	TRBJ1-1	TRBD1	14	.
CASSYGWGREQPQHF	TGTGCCAGTAGTTACGGGTGGGGGCGTGAGCAGCCCCAGCATTTT	TRBV6-6	TRBJ1-5	.	15	.
CASRLAGKSGEQFF	TGTGCCAGTAGGCTAGCGGGGAAATCGGGTGAGCAGTTCTTC	TRBV19	TRBJ2-1	TRBD2	14	.
CASSSRTGNNQPQHF	TGTGCCAGCAGCTCTAGAACCGGGAACAATCAGCCCCAGCATTTT	TRBV7-6	TRBJ1-5	.	15	.
CASSTAPGQSYGYTF	TGTGCCAGTAGCACCGCCCCGGGACAGAGCTATGGCTACACCTTC	TRBV19	TRBJ1-2	TRBD1	15	.
CASSSGQGHGYTF	TGTGCCAGCAGTTCGGGACAGGGCCATGGCTACACCTTC	TRBV6-5	TRBJ1-2	TRBD1	13	.
CASSQGPRPAGGPGELFF	TGTGCCAGCAGCCAAGGACCCCGTCCAGCGGGGGGGCCCGGGGAGCTGTTTTTT	TRBV7-9	TRBJ2-2	TRBD2	18	.
CASGSRGNPGRDTEAFF	TGTGCTAGTGGTTCGAGGGGAAATCCAGGGAGGGACACTGAAGCTTTCTTT	TRBV12-5	TRBJ1-1	.	17	.
CASVQDRADSPLHF	TGTGCCAGCGTACAGGACAGGGCAGATTCACCCCTCCACTTT	TRBV5-3	TRBJ1-6	TRBD1	14	.
CASSSGLAETTDTQYF	TGCGCCAGCAGCTCGGGGCTAGCGGAGACCACAGATACGCAGTATTTT	TRBV5-1	TRBJ2-3	TRBD2	16	.
CSVKSRVLNYGHTF	TGCAGCGTTAAAAGCAGGGTTCTTAACTATGGCCACACCTTC	TRBV29-1	TRBJ1-2	.	14	.
CASSIAEGTGELFF	TGTGCCAGTAGTATAGCCGAGGGTACCGGGGAGCTGTTTTTT	TRBV19	TRBJ2-2	.	14	few
CASSPQGAGVNEQFF	TGTGCCAGCTCCCCCCAGGGGGCCGGAGTAAATGAGCAGTTCTTC	TRBV18	TRBJ2-1	TRBD1	15	.
CASSLGATDTQYF	TGTGCCAGCAGCTTAGGTGCGACAGATACGCAGTATTTT	TRBV7-9	TRBJ2-3	.	13	.
CASSWGGETNYGYTF	TGTGCCAGCAGCTGGGGCGGGGAAACTAACTATGGCTACACCTTC	TRBV5-4	TRBJ1-2	.	15	.
CASSFTGYNEQFF	TGTGCCAGCAGTTTCACAGGGTACAATGAGCAGTTCTTC	TRBV6-6	TRBJ2-1	.	13	.
CSVPRTGGYNEQFF	TGCAGCGTTCCTCGGACAGGGGGCTACAATGAGCAGTTCTTC	TRBV29-1	TRBJ2-1	TRBD1	14	.
CSASGQGRTEAFF	TGCAGCGCCTCAGGACAGGGGAGGACTGAAGCTTTCTTT	TRBV29-1	TRBJ1-1	TRBD1	13	.
CASSTSQNYGYTF	TGTGCCAGCAGCACCTCACAGAACTATGGCTACACCTTC	TRBV5-5	TRBJ1-2	.	13	.
CASLYTGTGGTGELFF	TGTGCCAGTTTATATACCGGGACAGGGGGCACCGGGGAGCTGTTTTTT	TRBV19	TRBJ2-2	TRBD1	16	.